Shown below are 10 T cell receptor beta chains from a single sample sequenced in a study of PD-1 blockade in classical Hodgkin lymphoma. The data were produced by immunoSEQ multiplex PCR, yet TCRdb's version contains in-frame clones alone and is incomplete. The table records just over 50,000 clones, around 78% of them present only once. Autologous stem cell transplantation was followed by relapse in every patient, and brentuximab vedotin exposure varied. Material: peripheral blood mononuclear cells (PBMCs), obtained before the second cycle of nivolumab. The receptors originated from a human donor with classical Hodgkin lymphoma.

This clone was seen just once. J is TRBJ2-2 and V is TRBV18; TRBD2 is a possible D gene (5 bases). The germline CDR1 and CDR2 sequences are KGHSH and LQKENI. V gave up 0 bases and J gave up 4 bases, with 9 bases separating them. The CDR3 has 15 residues. The CDR3: CASSPPAGRTGELFF. The CDR3 coding sequence is TGTGCCAGCTCACCACCGGCGGGCCGCACCGGGGAGCTGTTTTTT. Supplemented by reference TRBV18 and TRBJ2-2, the full variable domain reads NAGVMQNPRHLVRRRGQEARLRCSPMKGHSHVYWYRQLPEEGLKFMVYLQKENIIDESGMPKERFSAEFPKEGPSILRIQQVVRGDSAAYFCASSPPAGRTGELFFGEGSRLTVL.

This chain links TRBV6-1 with TRBJ2-7; TRBD2 is a possible D gene (6 bases). CDR1 MNHNS and CDR2 SASEGT come from the germline V gene. The CDR3 loop spans 13 amino acids. Deletions cut 6 bases from V and 2 bases from J, with 11 bases between. The CDR3 region is CASRSGLPYEQYF. The CDR3 bases are TGTGCCAGCAGGTCGGGACTTCCCTACGAGCAGTACTTC.

The genes are TRBV6-5 and TRBJ2-5, with D uncertain. Trimming left V 0 bases short and J 0 bases short, with 8 bases between. The CDR3 runs 15 residues. Germline CDR1 and CDR2: MNHEY and SVGAGI. The CDR3 protein is CASSYSGPHQETQYF. The CDR3 nucleotides read TGTGCCAGCAGTTACTCGGGCCCGCACCAAGAGACCCAGTACTTC.

This clone was observed once. The gene calls are TRBV29-1 and TRBJ2-1; possibly TRBD2 for D (5 bases). The CDR3 loop spans 13 amino acids. The germline CDR1 and CDR2 sequences are SQVTM and ANQGSEA. Trimming left V 6 bases short and J 8 bases short, with 17 bases between. The CDR3 region is CSVDIAPEDEQFF. In nucleotides, the CDR3 is TGCAGCGTGGATATTGCTCCGGAGGATGAGCAGTTCTTC.

This chain links TRBV4-1 with TRBJ1-5, with unresolved D. CDR1 and CDR2 (germline): MGHRA, YSYEKL. This CDR3 is built from 16 residues. The germline V and J ends were trimmed by 4 bases and 0 bases, with 13 bases remaining between them. CDR3 sequence reads: CASSRDPGNSNQPQHF. For the CDR3, the DNA is TGCGCCAGCAGCCGCGACCCCGGGAATAGCAATCAGCCCCAGCATTTT.

The chain uses TRBV5-6 and TRBJ2-1; 9 bases align to TRBD2. CDR1 SGHDT and CDR2 YYEEEE come from the germline V gene. The length of the CDR3 is 16 residues. Trimming removed 4 bases from V and 6 bases from J; junction bases left unmatched: 11. The CDR3 bases are TGTGCCAGCAGCGGGGTGGAAGCGGGAGGTACCAATGAGCAGTTCTTC. This gives the protein CASSGVEAGGTNEQFF.

The chain is built from TRBV30 and TRBJ1-1, with D unclear. Germline V gene sequence: CDR1 GTSNPN, CDR2 SVGIG (reference sequence). This CDR3 is 11 amino acids long. The V end was cut by 0 bases, the J end by 5 bases, with 4 bases between. CDR3 amino acids: CAWSVQTEAFF. The CDR3 nucleotides are TGTGCCTGGAGTGTACAAACTGAAGCTTTCTTT.

A few counts support this clone. The chain recombines TRBV19 with TRBJ2-2; no definite D call. The CDR3 is made up of 12 amino acids. Germline CDR1 is LNHDA and CDR2 is SQIVND (reference sequence). Trimming left V 3 bases short and J 3 bases short, with 2 bases between. The CDR3 coding sequence is TGTGCCAGTAGTATTTACACCGGGGAGCTGTTTTTT. Protein sequence: CASSIYTGELFF. Combining the CDR3 with reference TRBV19 and TRBJ2-2 gives the whole variable domain DGGITQSPKYLFRKEGQNVTLSCEQNLNHDAMYWYRQDPGQGLRLIYYSQIVNDFQKGDIAEGYSVSREKKESFPLTVTSAQKNPTAFYLCASSIYTGELFFGEGSRLTVL.

Only one count was recorded for this clone. The V and J genes are TRBV5-1 and TRBJ1-3, with TRBD1 matching 8 bases. In germline, CDR1 is SGHRS, CDR2 YFSETQ. V lost 7 bases, J lost 4 bases, and 10 bases stayed unmatched. This CDR3 has 15 residues. CDR3 region: CASHTRGQVGNTIYF. The CDR3 coding sequence is TGCGCCAGCCACACCAGGGGGCAGGTCGGAAACACCATATATTTT.

The CDR3 loop is CASSVLAGGLNEQFF. DNA for the CDR3: TGTGCCAGCAGTGTGTTAGCGGGAGGGCTCAATGAGCAGTTCTTC. This chain connects TRBV27 to TRBJ2-1; TRBD2 matches at 11 bases. The CDR3 contains 15 residues. Trimming removed 5 bases from V and 6 bases from J; junction bases left unmatched: 6. CDR1 and CDR2 from the germline V gene are MNHEY and SMNVEV (reference sequence).